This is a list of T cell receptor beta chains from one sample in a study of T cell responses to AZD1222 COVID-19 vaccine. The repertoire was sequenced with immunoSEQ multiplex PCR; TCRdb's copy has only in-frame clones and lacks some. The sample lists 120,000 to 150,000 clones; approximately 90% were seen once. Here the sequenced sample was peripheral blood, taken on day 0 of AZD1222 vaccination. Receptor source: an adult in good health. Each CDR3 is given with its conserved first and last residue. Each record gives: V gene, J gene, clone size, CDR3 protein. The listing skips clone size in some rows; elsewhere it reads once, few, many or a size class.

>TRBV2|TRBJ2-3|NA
CASSRRTSGSLTDTQYF
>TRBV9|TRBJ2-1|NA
CASSTLVVRDEQFF
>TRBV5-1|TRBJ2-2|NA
CASSVAQSEELFF
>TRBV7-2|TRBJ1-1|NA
CASRYTGGGTEAFF
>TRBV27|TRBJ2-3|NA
CASSFRRSLGTDTQYF
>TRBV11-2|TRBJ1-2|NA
CASSVLGTYYGYTF
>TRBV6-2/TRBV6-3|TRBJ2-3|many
CASSYRDRSTDTQYF
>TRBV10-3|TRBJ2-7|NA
CAISEALAGSYEQYF
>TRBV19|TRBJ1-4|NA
CASSTIGVEGEKLFF
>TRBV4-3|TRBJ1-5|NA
CASSQDVWGRSGNQPQHF
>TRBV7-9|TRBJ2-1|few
CASSLVVGDRQSSYNEQFF
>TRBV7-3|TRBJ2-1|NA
CASSFYTYTEQFF
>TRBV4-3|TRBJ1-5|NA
CASSQDSGPWPQHF
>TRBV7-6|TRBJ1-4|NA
CASSFGLRSDPTNEKLFF
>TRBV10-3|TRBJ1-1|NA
CAISAGTGALGKAFF
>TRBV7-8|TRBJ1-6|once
CASSLEVGTGASPLHF
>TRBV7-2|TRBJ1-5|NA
CASNLDRDQPQHF
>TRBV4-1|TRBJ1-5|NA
CASSLQGGNQPQHF